This section outlines one T cell receptor (beta chain) sequence together with its context. Its target is unknown. These data are taken from a study of OX40 agonist ivuxolimab in advanced cancers. The overall study: Those treated in dose escalation had hepatocellular carcinoma, melanoma, renal cell cancer or head and neck cancer. Prior therapy, whether anti-PD-1, anti-PD-L1 or anti-CTLA-4, was allowed, and approximately 37% had some.

The table came from immunoSEQ multiplex PCR; TCRdb's copy has only in-frame clones and leaves some out. In the table there are roughly 75,000 clones, more than 80% of which are singletons. Study-wide results and caveats: CD8+ T cells averaged more expanded clones than CD4+. Researchers did not determine the expanded peripheral T cells' antigen specificity.

Germline CDR1 reads KGHSH; CDR2 reads LQKENI. CDR3 length: 15 residues. V gave up 2 bases and J gave up 2 bases, with 13 bases separating them. This TCR derives from an adult with an advanced solid tumor such as melanoma, head and neck, liver or kidney cancer. The material was CD4+ or CD8+ T cells sorted from blood, obtained in a trial of the OX40 agonist ivuxolimab. The genes are TRBV18 and TRBJ2-7; D assignment may be TRBD1 or TRBD2 (5 bases each). CDR3 residues: CASSPTAGTAYEQYF. The CDR3 DNA sequence: TGTGCCAGCTCACCAACCGCTGGGACGGCCTACGAGCAGTACTTC.